The rows below give T cell receptor beta chains drawn from one sample of a study of identical twins. TCRdb called the 5' RACE reads again in MiXCR, with one record for every CDR3 protein. The sample holds roughly 1.6 million distinct CDR3 sequences, around a third seen once. The material sequenced was cord blood. Receptors were obtained from a newborn girl in good health. Each CDR3 is given without its conserved first and last residue.

v_call,cdr3_length,cdr3_aa
TRBV7-9,10,AGMRANTEAF
TRBV14,14,ASSQDLLRPSYGYT
TRBV2,13,ASRGLAGNPNEQF
TRBV18,13,ASSPGDRGKEKLF
TRBV6-1,14,ASSEEAGGSYNEQY
TRBV6-2/TRBV6-3,13,ASSYLDLTNEKLF
TRBV20-1,11,SASFRGNYGYT
TRBV29-1,12,SVANRDSLYEQY
TRBV20-1,11,SATHGDWETRY
TRBV20-1,10,SARVGIYGYT
TRBV20-1,12,SAPQRVRAETQY
TRBV11-1,14,ASSIHSGRPYNEQF
TRBV6-1,14,ASSEGIYHSNQPQH
TRBV2,14,ASSEQGNLTPDGYT
TRBV3-1,12,ASSQAGANTEAF
TRBV27,12,ASSLYARGDTQY
TRBV25-1,13,VSSAPGDKIYEQY
TRBV16,12,ASSQTGSNQPQH
TRBV19,11,ASSIRAGQPQH
TRBV28,13,ASRPGGLSYNEQY
TRBV7-2,11,ASSLDPGNGYT
TRBV29-1,12,SVEGQGFGHGYT
TRBV3-1,13,AGSQAAGASYEQY
TRBV27,16,ASSLLGHRGPKGETQY
TRBV20-1,14,SATGTGFRAFNEQY
TRBV7-2,10,ASSLYGGTQY
TRBV7-8,15,ASSFSGLASFTDTQY
TRBV30,11,AWSMGSSQPQH
TRBV6-2/TRBV6-3,11,ASSYVQGMEAF
TRBV25-1,14,ASSEWGPRGTDTQY
TRBV20-1,11,SARDQWGHGYT
TRBV12-3/TRBV12-4,13,ASSLVARVTNEQF
TRBV20-1,11,SALRDFSYEQY
TRBV10-2,13,ASRISGGAYNEQF
TRBV12-3/TRBV12-4,13,ASKRRGTGFRALH
TRBV5-1,16,ASSQLQGARGRDTEAF
TRBV24-1,10,ATGTGGDEQF
TRBV20-1,11,SASITSTDTQY
TRBV29-1,10,SGDYLHNEQF
TRBV5-1,13,ASSRGTGVQETQY
TRBV25-1,11,ASSGGEDYGYT
TRBV7-9,11,ASSYPMTGELF
TRBV5-1,12,ASSSGTGEEKLF
TRBV28,11,ASIRGGKNIQY
TRBV20-1,12,SARPSNQNQPQH
TRBV11-1,12,ASSPRAARETQY
TRBV12-3/TRBV12-4,13,ASSLLHRGQDEQY
TRBV5-1,12,ASSEGVPTDAQY
TRBV4-2,13,ASSQVGLDLYEQY
TRBV12-3/TRBV12-4,17,ASSLLVGLAGEDSYEQY